The rows below give T cell receptor beta chains drawn from one sample of a study of graft-versus-host responses after intestinal transplantation. Assay used: immunoSEQ multiplex PCR; TCRdb lists only in-frame clones, some missing. This sample has some 120,000 clones; 90% to 95% occur once, and the top ten carry less than 1.5%. Antigens for these TCRs are unknown. The sample was unstimulated CD8+ T cells sorted from spleen or lymph node cells, taken before transplant. These receptors were taken from a human donor who was the organ donor for an intestinal transplant. Both conserved end residues are part of each CDR3. The D gene is left open where the match is weak. Clone size appears in some rows only: once, few, many, or a class for an expanded clone.

>few|-|TRBV10-3|TRBJ1-2|15
CAISEGGSVGYGYTF
TGTGCCATCAGTGAGGGAGGATCCGTCGGGTATGGCTACACCTTC
>-|-|TRBV4-1|TRBJ2-7|14
CASSVGGYGNEQYF
TGCGCCAGCAGCGTCGGGGGCTACGGGAACGAGCAGTACTTC
>few|TRBD1|TRBV27|TRBJ2-4|15
CASSPETLTGDIQYF
TGTGCCAGCAGTCCCGAAACCCTGACAGGGGACATTCAGTACTTC
>-|TRBD2|TRBV5-1|TRBJ2-1|17
CASSLVASGGPADEQFF
TGCGCCAGCAGCTTGGTCGCTAGCGGGGGTCCGGCGGATGAGCAGTTCTTC
>-|-|TRBV7-8|TRBJ2-4|15
CASSLGVIPKNIQYF
TGTGCCAGCAGCTTAGGAGTTATACCCAAAAACATTCAGTACTTC
>-|-|TRBV6-5|TRBJ1-5|15
CASSRVELGNQPQHF
TGTGCCAGCAGCAGGGTAGAATTGGGCAATCAGCCCCAGCATTTT
>-|-|TRBV7-2|TRBJ2-1|15
CASSLGAGQGNEQFF
TGTGCCAGCAGCTTAGGGGCAGGCCAAGGCAATGAGCAGTTCTTC
>-|-|TRBV5-5|TRBJ2-2|16
CASSPVRGANTGELFF
TGTGCCAGCAGCCCGGTTAGGGGCGCAAACACCGGGGAGCTGTTTTTT
>-|-|TRBV30|TRBJ2-1|14
CAWTSAKRGYEQFF
TGTGCCTGGACTAGCGCCAAAAGGGGCTATGAGCAGTTCTTC
>-|-|TRBV5-6|TRBJ1-2|14
CASSLGVRLYGYTF
TGTGCCAGCAGCTTGGGGGTTCGTCTCTATGGCTACACCTTC
>-|-|TRBV2|TRBJ2-2|14
CASSERTLSGELFF
TGTGCCAGCAGTGAAAGGACACTTAGCGGGGAGCTGTTTTTT
>-|TRBD2|TRBV6-5|TRBJ2-5|14
CASSYLTSGSHQYF
TGTGCCAGCAGTTACCTAACTAGCGGGAGTCACCAGTACTTC
>once|-|TRBV6-5|TRBJ2-1|14
CASSYGDGGNEQFF
TGTGCCAGCAGTTATGGTGACGGGGGTAATGAGCAGTTCTTC
>-|-|TRBV7-9|TRBJ2-2|16
CASSLVPLKSPGELFF
TGTGCCAGCAGCTTAGTTCCCTTAAAGTCCCCCGGGGAGCTGTTTTTT
>few|TRBD2|TRBV10-2|TRBJ2-7|15
CASTDTSEPSYEQYF
TGCGCCAGCACGGATACTAGCGAACCCTCCTACGAGCAGTACTTC